The sequence of this TCR beta chain was determined in a study of T cells in Graves' hyperthyroidism and ophthalmopathy. Amplified TCR beta CDR3 regions came from RNA transcripts. The primer set for the first-round RT-PCR of the TCR CDR3 was HTBI. Using its own MiXCR run on the multiplex PCR reads, TCRdb lists one record per CDR3 protein. The sample lists 400,000 to 500,000 distinct CDR3 sequences, under 15% seen once, with around 14% in the top ten. The source of the PBMCs was less than 12 ml of fresh peripheral blood. This clonotype was picked up many times. CDR1 and CDR2 from the germline V gene are MGHRA and YSYEKL. Between the trimmed V and J ends, which lost 1 base and 1 base, there was a span of 25 bases. The CDR3 is 20 residues long.

V and J are TRBV4-1 and TRBJ1-1, with D perhaps matching TRBD1 (6 bases). This receptor was obtained from a man younger than 35 with Graves' ophthalmopathy. Sequencing used blood. CDR3 in amino acids: CASSQVMVLKAHRENTEAFF. The CDR3 DNA is TGCGCCAGCAGCCAAGTGATGGTCTTGAAGGCACACAGGGAGAACACTGAAGCTTTCTTT.